The T cell receptor (beta chain) under discussion was sequenced for a study of beta chain features in type 1 diabetes listed by TCRdb under 2018. In the study overall: Mean age, gender distribution, total cell number and subset yield did not differ between patients and healthy donors. Naive and central memory subsets were obtained from all 30 or so donors, but regulatory and stem cell-like memory subsets were isolated from only 8 patients and 8 healthy donors. The study compared TCRB repertoires of sorted circulating CD4+ T cell subsets between recently diagnosed type 1 diabetes patients and matched healthy donors. A total of over 95,000,000 sorted cells were examined across all samples, and RNA yield correlated strongly with the number of cells per subset.

The germline V gene encodes CDR1 LNHNV and CDR2 YYDKDF (reference sequence). Cut back by 3 bases and 0 bases, the V and J ends lie 12 bases apart. The CDR3 runs 15 amino acids, cysteine and phenylalanine included. Only CDR3 DNA is held: 45 bases, read in frame from base 1. All of the isolated RNA was reverse transcribed with the High Capacity cDNA Reverse Transcription Kit, so expressed TCRB transcripts were sequenced. Naive, central memory and regulatory T cell samples underwent deep immunoSEQ sequencing, averaging around 4 million total reads per sample. Sorted cells were lysed in RLT buffer and RNA was extracted with DNase-treated RNeasy Micro or Mini kits, depending on cell number. To prevent cross-contamination, each cell subset was processed individually, whereas patient and healthy donor samples were processed jointly. Using the immunoSEQ multiplex PCR, TCRB sequences were amplified from cDNA into 87-bp fragments spanning the CDR3 region. The amplicons were sequenced using the Illumina HiSeq platform. Per the authors' processing: PCR bias was computationally corrected using synthetic template baselines, reads within Hamming distance 2 were collapsed, and singletons that could not be merged were discarded. By aligning reads against IMGT, V, D and J genes, CDR3 length, and insertions or deletions at six rearrangement sites were assigned. Within each subset, clonotype counts were normalized to sorted cell number, after which true diversity and Gini coefficients were computed with the tcR R package. Repertoire sharing was quantified using the overlap coefficient calculated on TCRB nucleotide sequences. Out-of-frame TCRB sequences from naive cells were analyzed as a proxy for the pre-selection repertoire. TCRdb took over this immuneACCESS table, retaining in-frame rearrangements with V and J assigned. Such tables are incomplete; in checked studies, under half of the missing clones stem from an unresolved V gene, and the remainder is unexplained. V and J calls and clone size follow that table, whereas D and trimming were derived from the DNA. This sample is represented by 900,000 or so clones; roughly a sixth of them were singletons. Clones ranked in the top ten supply 0.023% of the sample.

Broader findings and caveats from the paper: Because the HLA sub-analyses included only small numbers of individuals, any influence of HLA type on TCRB rearrangement was left unresolved. Shorter templates might have been favored by PCR, but patient and control samples were amplified and corrected together, so both groups would have been affected equally by any skew. In all four CD4+ subsets, TCRB CDR3 length was moderately but significantly shorter in type 1 diabetes patients. At VDJ recombination sites, type 1 diabetes patients had fewer insertions and more deleted nucleotides, which implies abnormalities in thymic rearrangement. Because cDNA was sequenced instead of genomic DNA, highly expressing activated cells could be over-represented, though the groups showed no difference in activation or CD3 levels. The naive, central memory and regulatory TCRB repertoires appeared to resemble one another more closely among patients than among healthy donors.

Worth noting for this clone: Its antigen has not been determined. Per-base quality was not reported, and no clone a single base away is much larger than it.

Each donor gave one peripheral blood draw, around 100 mL on average, collected into heparinised tubes. Using a panel that included CD45RO, CCR7, CD25, CD127, CD95 and CD27, naive, central memory, regulatory and stem cell-like memory CD4+ T cells were sorted on a BD FACSAria II. Purity was above 95% for every sorted population. PBMCs were separated immediately by Lymphoprep density gradient centrifugation and were stained directly, without being cultured. So that batch effects would be minimized, each experiment stained and sorted samples in pairs, pairing one healthy donor with one patient. The V and J genes are TRBV15 and TRBJ2-7; the D gene cannot be named for sure. This clonotype originated in a woman under 30 in good health. The sequenced sample consisted of naive CD4+ T cells from blood. The cell subset or site tag for this specimen amounts to: true naive CD4+ T cells. The CDR3 reads CATSRGSTSSYEQYF. The DNA reads TGTGCCACCAGCAGGGGAAGCACCAGCTCCTACGAGCAGTACTTC. The variable domain in full, with residues beyond the CDR3 obtained from the reference TRBV15 and TRBJ2-7 genes, is DAMVIQNPRYQVTQFGKPVTLSCSQTLNHNVMYWYQQKSSQAPKLLFHYYDKDFNNEADTPDNFQSRRPNTSFCFLDIRSPGLGDTAMYLCATSRGSTSSYEQYFGPGTRLTVT.